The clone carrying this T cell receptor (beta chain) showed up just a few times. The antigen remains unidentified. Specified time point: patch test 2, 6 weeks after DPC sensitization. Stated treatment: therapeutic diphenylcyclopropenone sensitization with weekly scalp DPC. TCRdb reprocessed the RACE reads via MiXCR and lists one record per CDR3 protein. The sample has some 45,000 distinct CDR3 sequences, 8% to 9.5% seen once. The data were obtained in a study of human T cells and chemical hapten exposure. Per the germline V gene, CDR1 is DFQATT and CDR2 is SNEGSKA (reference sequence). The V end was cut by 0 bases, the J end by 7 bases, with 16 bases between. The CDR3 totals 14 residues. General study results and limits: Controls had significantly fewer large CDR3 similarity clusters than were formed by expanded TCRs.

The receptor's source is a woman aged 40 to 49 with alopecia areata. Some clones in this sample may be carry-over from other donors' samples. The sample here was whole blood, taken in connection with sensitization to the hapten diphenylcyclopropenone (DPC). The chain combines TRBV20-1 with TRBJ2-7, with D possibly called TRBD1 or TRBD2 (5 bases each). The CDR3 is CSARDVGDRGEQYF. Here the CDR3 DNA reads TGCAGTGCTAGAGATGTGGGGGATCGAGGGGAGCAGTACTTC.